This TCR beta chain was observed in a study of T cells in tuberculosis. Assay: immunoSEQ multiplex PCR; the TCRdb copy retains only in-frame clones and omits some. The table lists over 35,000 clones, about 96% of them singletons. The CDR3 is 13 residues long. Germline CDR1 ENHRY, CDR2 SYGVKD. The ends were cut back, 7 bases at V and 3 bases at J, with 9 bases in the middle. Sequencing used PBMCs. This rearrangement joins TRBV10-3 to TRBJ1-4; D is ambiguous. The receptor's source is a donor aged 10-30 years with latent tuberculosis or without tuberculosis infection. CDR3 in amino acids: CAINSQSNEKLFF. The CDR3 nucleotides read TGTGCCATCAATTCTCAGTCTAATGAAAAACTGTTTTTT.